The source of this T cell receptor beta chain is a study of shared clonotypes between healthy human individuals. The wider study: Used for every donor were three CD4 naive, three CD4 memory, two CD8 naive and one CD8 memory plate.

Whole-study findings and limits: Clonotype sharing among donors, it was expected, would be affected by sequencing depth. Among a few donors, roughly 5% of naive CD4 clonotypes were found in common.

Some clones are missing from TCRdb's copy, which holds only in-frame ones; the method was immunoSEQ multiplex PCR. The table includes about 2 million clones, around 95% detected once. As for this clone: Its specificity is unknown.

The receptor comes from a man younger than 35 in good health. The sequenced material came from naive CD4+ T cells sorted from blood. Subset denoted: CD45RA+ positively selected.

The CDR3 here is CASITAMGGNQPQHF. The DNA for the CDR3 is TGTGCCAGCATCACAGCAATGGGGGGGAATCAGCCCCAGCATTTT. This chain uses TRBV6-1 with TRBJ1-5, with a weak D call TRBD1 (5 bases). CDR1 and CDR2 from the germline V gene are MNHNS and SASEGT. Trimming pared 7 bases from V and 4 bases from J, leaving 17 bases between. The CDR3 runs to 15 residues.